The clone carrying this TCR beta chain was seen many times. Antigen specificity is unknown. V lost 2 bases, J lost 4 bases, and 5 bases stayed unmatched. In germline, CDR1 is SEHNR, CDR2 FQNEAQ (reference sequence). The CDR3 contains 15 residues. The sample originates from a study of Graves' ophthalmopathy and Graves' hyperthyroidism. RNA transcripts were the template, and TCR beta CDR3 regions were amplified from them. The first round was an RT-PCR with HTBI primers, and the second round was a multiplex PCR. TCRdb called the multiplex PCR reads again in MiXCR, with one record for every CDR3 protein. The sample yields about 640,000 distinct CDR3 sequences, about 38% seen once. Broader study findings: A model built from 13 signatures distinguished ophthalmopathy from stable hyperthyroidism with about 86% sensitivity and approximately 80% specificity. Blood also held most thyroid clonotypes expanded above 0.001 frequency.

The sequencing input was peripheral blood. The V gene is TRBV7-9, the J gene TRBJ2-7; 10 bases line up with TRBD2. The origin of this receptor is an adult man with Graves' ophthalmopathy. The CDR3 coding sequence is TGTGCCAGCAGCTTACCTAGCGGGAGTACTTACGAGCAGTACTTC. Residues: CASSLPSGSTYEQYF.